The entry that follows covers one T cell receptor beta chain sequence. Its target is not known. This entry is derived from a study of cytomegalovirus exposure and HLA in healthy donors. Study-level points and caveats: As immune exposure information, only CMV serostatus was available. Later work found most CMV-associated TCR beta chains apparently HLA-restricted.

PCR used 60 Vbeta primers and 13 Jbeta primers. TCRdb keeps only in-frame clones here, not all; method: immunoSEQ multiplex PCR. The sample has approximately 110,000 clones, more than 75% seen once. V gave up 3 bases and J gave up 8 bases, with 13 bases separating them. The CDR3 length is 13 residues. The germline CDR1 and CDR2 sequences are SEHNR and FQNEAQ (reference sequence). The chain combines TRBV7-9 with TRBJ1-2; tentatively, D is TRBD1 (5 bases). This clonotype originated in a man aged 35 to 55 in good health and CMV-seronegative. Sequenced sample: PBMCs. In DNA, the CDR3 is TGTGCCAGCAGCTTGGAGGGGCTTGGCGGCTACACCTTC. Residues: CASSLEGLGGYTF.